Reported below is one TCR beta chain. Its antigen is not known. The data were taken from a study of shared clonotypes between healthy human individuals. Points from the study as a whole: The sharing of approximately 4.6% of naive CD4 clonotypes was seen across a few donors.

The CDR3 covers 19 residues. Germline CDR1 is SGHRS and CDR2 is YFSETQ. J lost 0 bases, V lost 0 bases, and 11 bases had no gene match. Produced via immunoSEQ multiplex PCR; TCRdb's table is partial and in-frame only. The repertoire holds over a million clones, with about 74% as singletons. This clonotype originated in a man aged 18-30 years in good health. The rearrangement joins TRBV5-1 to TRBJ2-1, with 8 bases matching TRBD2. The source material was memory CD4+ T cells sorted from blood. Subset denoted: CD45RA-negative fraction. CDR3 DNA: TGCGCCAGCAGCTTGGATGGAGCGGGGGCCCTGAGCTCCTACAATGAGCAGTTCTTC. Translated, it gives CASSLDGAGALSSYNEQFF.